A few counts support the clone carrying this T cell receptor beta chain. Antigen specificity is unknown. This sample stems from a study of T cells in Graves' hyperthyroidism and ophthalmopathy. Findings of the study overall: Researchers found most expanded thyroid clonotypes above 0.001 in blood as well.

The source material, RNA transcripts, was used to amplify TCR beta CDR3 regions. The TCR CDR3 was amplified in a first-round RT-PCR using the HTBI primer set. Via MiXCR, TCRdb re-called the multiplex PCR reads, giving one row per CDR3 protein. Here the sample spans about half a million distinct CDR3 sequences, approximately 25% being singletons. The CDR3 covers 16 residues. Deletions cut 0 bases from V and 5 bases from J, with 16 bases between. The germline V gene encodes CDR1 ENHRY and CDR2 SYGVKD. The sequence derives from a woman aged 30 to 39 with Graves' ophthalmopathy. Sequencing input: blood. V gene TRBV10-3 combines with J gene TRBJ1-1; D gene ambiguous. The CDR3 loop reads CAISESLRTMETEAFF. The CDR3 DNA sequence: TGTGCCATCAGTGAGTCGTTGAGAACAATGGAAACTGAAGCTTTCTTT.